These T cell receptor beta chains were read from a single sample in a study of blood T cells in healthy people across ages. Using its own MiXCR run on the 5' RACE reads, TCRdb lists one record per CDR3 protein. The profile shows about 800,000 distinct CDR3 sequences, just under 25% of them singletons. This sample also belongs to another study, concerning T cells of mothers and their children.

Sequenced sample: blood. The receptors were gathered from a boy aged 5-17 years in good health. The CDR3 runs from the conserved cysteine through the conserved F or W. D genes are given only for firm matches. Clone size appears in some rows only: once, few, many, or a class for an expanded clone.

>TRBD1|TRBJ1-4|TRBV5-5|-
TGTGCCAGCAGTCGAGGACAGGGGCGTTCGGCTAATGAAAAACTGTTTTTT
CASSRGQGRSANEKLFF
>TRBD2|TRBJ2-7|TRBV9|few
TGTGCCAGCGGGCCGGGAGGGCCTCCCTACGAGCAGTACTTC
CASGPGGPPYEQYF
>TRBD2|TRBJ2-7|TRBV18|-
TGTGCCAACTCACGTAGCGGGGAACCCTACGAGCAGTACTTC
CANSRSGEPYEQYF
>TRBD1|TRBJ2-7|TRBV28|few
TGTGCCAGCACGCTTGGAGTCGGGACAGGGGGCGAGCAGTACTTC
CASTLGVGTGGEQYF
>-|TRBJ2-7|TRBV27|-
TGTGCCAGCAGTTTACGTAGGTCGTGGTACGAGCAGTACTTC
CASSLRRSWYEQYF
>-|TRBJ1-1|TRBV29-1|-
TGCAGCGTTGGGTTGACAGGTGATGAAGCTTTCTTT
CSVGLTGDEAFF
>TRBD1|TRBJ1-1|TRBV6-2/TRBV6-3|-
TGTGCCAGCAGATGGGACAGGATCACTGAAGCTTTCTTT
CASRWDRITEAFF
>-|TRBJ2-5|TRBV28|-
TGTGCCAGCAGTCCTACGGTGGGGTGGGGCCTGGCCGAGACCCAGTACTTC
CASSPTVGWGLAETQYF
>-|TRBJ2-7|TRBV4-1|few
TGCGCCAGCAGCCAAGATGGTTCCGAGCCCTACGAGCAGTACTTC
CASSQDGSEPYEQYF
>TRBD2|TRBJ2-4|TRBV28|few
TGTGCCAGCAGTTTTTCGGGGGGTACGGGACCGGAAGACATTCAGTACTTC
CASSFSGGTGPEDIQYF
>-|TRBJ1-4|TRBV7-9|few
TGTGCCAGCAGCTCCCGGGACGAGGGTGAAAAACTGTTTTTT
CASSSRDEGEKLFF
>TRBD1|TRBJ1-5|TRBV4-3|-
TGCGCCAGCAGCCAAGATTGGGGGACAGGGGGCAGCAATCAGCCCCAGCATTTT
CASSQDWGTGGSNQPQHF
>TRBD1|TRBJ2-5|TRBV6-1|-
TGTGCCAGCAGCGACAGGGTTGAGGAGACCCAGTACTTC
CASSDRVEETQYF
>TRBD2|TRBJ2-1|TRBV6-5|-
TGTGCCAGCAGTAAACTAGCGGAGCTTTACAATGAGCAGTTCTTC
CASSKLAELYNEQFF
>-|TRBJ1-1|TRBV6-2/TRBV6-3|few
TGTGCCAGCCAAACACATTTGAACACTGAAGCTTTCTTT
CASQTHLNTEAFF
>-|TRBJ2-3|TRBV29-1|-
TGCAGCGTTTCCCGTGGGGCGGATACGCAGTATTTT
CSVSRGADTQYF
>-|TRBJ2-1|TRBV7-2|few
TGTGCCAGCAGCTTAGTGATGGGGGACAATGAGCAGTTCTTC
CASSLVMGDNEQFF
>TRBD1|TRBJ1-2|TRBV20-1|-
TGCAGTGCTTTGACAGGGAGCAATGGCTACACCTTC
CSALTGSNGYTF
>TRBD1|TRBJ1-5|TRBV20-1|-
TGCAGTGCTACAGGGGGCGACTATAGCAATCAGCCCCAGCATTTT
CSATGGDYSNQPQHF
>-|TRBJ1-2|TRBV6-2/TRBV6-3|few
TGTGCCAGCGAGCAGGGGCGAGGCTACACCTTC
CASEQGRGYTF
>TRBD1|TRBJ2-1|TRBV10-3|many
TGTGCCATCAGTGAGTCCGGGACAGGGCACCACAATGAGCAGTTCTTC
CAISESGTGHHNEQFF
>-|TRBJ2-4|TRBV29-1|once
TGCAGCGTTGAGGGCAGGGAGAAAAACATTCAGTACTTC
CSVEGREKNIQYF
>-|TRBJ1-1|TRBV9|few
TGTGCCAGCAGCGTAGGGGGCGGTGAGAACACTGAAGCTTTCTTT
CASSVGGGENTEAFF
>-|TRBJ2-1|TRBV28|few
TGTGCCAGTGACGGATTTGGACACAATGAGCAGTTCTTC
CASDGFGHNEQFF
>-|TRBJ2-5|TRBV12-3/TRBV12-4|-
TGTGCCAGCAGTTCTCGGGGGGCCCGAGAGACCCAGTACTTC
CASSSRGARETQYF
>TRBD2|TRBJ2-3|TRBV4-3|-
TGCGCCAGCAGCCAAGAGGGGCTAGCGGGAAGCACAGATACGCAGTATTTT
CASSQEGLAGSTDTQYF
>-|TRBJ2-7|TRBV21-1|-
TGTGCCAGCAACCCCTGGGTAAACTACGAGCAGTACTTC
CASNPWVNYEQYF
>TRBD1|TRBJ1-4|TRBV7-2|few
TGTGCCAGCAGCTTAGTTGGGACAGGGGGACTTGGAGAAAAACTGTTTTTT
CASSLVGTGGLGEKLFF
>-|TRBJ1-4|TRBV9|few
TGTGCCAGCAGCCCATCCCCCCAGGGTATTAATGAAAAACTGTTTTTT
CASSPSPQGINEKLFF
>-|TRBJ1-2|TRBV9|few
TGTGCCAGCAGCGTTGATCTCCGTTGGGGGCTGGGCTATGGCTACACCTTC
CASSVDLRWGLGYGYTF
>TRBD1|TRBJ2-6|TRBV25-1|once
TGTGCCAGCAGTGGCGGGACAGGCTACTCTGGGGCCAACGTCCTGACTTTC
CASSGGTGYSGANVLTF
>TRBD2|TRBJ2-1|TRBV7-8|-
TGTGCCAGCAGCTTTTCTACGACTAGCGGGAATTACAATGAGCAGTTCTTC
CASSFSTTSGNYNEQFF
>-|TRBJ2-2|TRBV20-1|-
TGCAGAATTGGGACAGCTAACACCGGGGGGCTGTTTTTT
CRIGTANTGGLFF